Listed below are T cell receptor beta chains from one sample, sequenced in a study of radiation and T cells in renal cell carcinoma. Sequencing used immunoSEQ multiplex PCR; TCRdb keeps in-frame clones, though not all of them. The table has roughly 140,000 clones, roughly 86% seen once; the top ten hold 10% to 15%. This sample comprised blood, obtained from a patient whose treatment included radiotherapy and nephrectomy. The receptors here all came from a woman aged 50 to 60 with renal cell carcinoma. Both conserved end residues are part of each CDR3. The D gene is left open where the match is weak. Expanded clones are given a class, and other clones once, few, many or no size at all.

len	j_gene	v_gene	d_gene	abundance	CDR3nt	CDR3aa
12	TRBJ2-5	TRBV30	TRBD1	.	TGTGCCTGGAGTGTAGGGGGCTCGCTTGGGTACTTC	CAWSVGGSLGYF
16	TRBJ1-2	TRBV29-1	TRBD1	.	TGCAGCGTTGAAGAGATCGCGGACAGGGGATACTATGGCTACACCTTC	CSVEEIADRGYYGYTF
14	TRBJ2-1	TRBV9	TRBD1	.	TGTGCCAGCAGCGTGGGCAGGGGGCTGAATGAGCAGTTCTTC	CASSVGRGLNEQFF
15	TRBJ2-5	TRBV6-1	TRBD2	.	TGTGCCAGCAGTGATATAGCGGGGGGGCAAGGGACCCAGTACTTC	CASSDIAGGQGTQYF
13	TRBJ2-7	TRBV5-1	TRBD1	once	TGCGCCAGCAGCGGACAGGGTGCGGGCGAGCAGTACTTC	CASSGQGAGEQYF
16	TRBJ2-3	TRBV6-1	.	.	TGTGCCAGCAGTGATCTAAGGGGGTATAGCACAGATACGCAGTATTTT	CASSDLRGYSTDTQYF
15	TRBJ1-6	TRBV7-9	.	.	TGTGCCAGCAGCCCGAACCAGGGGTCGGATTCACCCCTCCACTTT	CASSPNQGSDSPLHF
13	TRBJ2-5	TRBV7-2	.	.	TGTGCCAGCAGCTTAGTTAGCCAAGAGACCCAGTACTTC	CASSLVSQETQYF
17	TRBJ2-2	TRBV9	TRBD1	.	TGTGCCAGCAGCGAGAGCCTTGACAGGGGAAACACCGGGGAGCTGTTTTTT	CASSESLDRGNTGELFF
13	TRBJ1-1	TRBV6-5	.	.	TGTGCCAGCAGTTACCAACTCGACGGTGAAGCTTTCTTT	CASSYQLDGEAFF
15	TRBJ2-3	TRBV5-1	.	.	TGCGCCAGCAGCTTCCGGGACTCCACCAGGGATACGCAGTATTTT	CASSFRDSTRDTQYF
13	TRBJ1-1	TRBV7-2	.	.	TGTGCCAGCAGCATTGCCCCAGGGACTGAAGCTTTCTTT	CASSIAPGTEAFF
13	TRBJ2-5	TRBV18	.	.	TGTGCCAGCTCGGATTTGGGTGTGGAGACCCAGTACTTC	CASSDLGVETQYF
15	TRBJ2-5	TRBV5-1	.	.	TGCGCCAGCTCGGGGGTCAGGGGAGGGATAAGGACCCAGTACTTC	CASSGVRGGIRTQYF
14	TRBJ1-1	TRBV19	.	.	TGTGCCAGTAGCTCGTTGGGGGGGAACACTGAAGCTTTCTTT	CASSSLGGNTEAFF
15	TRBJ2-3	TRBV9	TRBD2	.	TGTGCCAGCAGCGTTAGCGGGGGGACAACAGATACGCAGTATTTT	CASSVSGGTTDTQYF
15	TRBJ2-7	TRBV4-3	TRBD1	.	TGCGCCAGCAGCCAATCTTGGACAGGGGGCGACGAGCAGTACTTC	CASSQSWTGGDEQYF
15	TRBJ2-7	TRBV7-2	.	.	TGTGCCAGCAGTCCTAAGGCGGACCTCGCCTACGAGCAGTACTTC	CASSPKADLAYEQYF
15	TRBJ1-2	TRBV19	TRBD1	few	TGTGCCAGTAGTACCCCTTCGACAGGGAGGAGTGGCTACACCTTC	CASSTPSTGRSGYTF
16	TRBJ2-5	TRBV29-1	TRBD1	.	TGCAGCGTTGAAGGGTGGGGACAGGGGCATCAAGAGACCCAGTACTTC	CSVEGWGQGHQETQYF
16	TRBJ2-3	TRBV6-1	TRBD2	.	TGTGCCAGCAGTGACGGGCTAGCGGGCCGCCTGGATACGCAGTATTTT	CASSDGLAGRLDTQYF
18	TRBJ2-6	TRBV4-2	TRBD2	.	TGTGCCAGCAGCCGAGAGCGGGGGGTTGGCTCTGGGGCCAACGTCCTGACTTTC	CASSRERGVGSGANVLTF
15	TRBJ2-7	TRBV5-1	TRBD1	once	TGCGCCAGCAGCGTGACCGGGACAGGGGATCGCGAGCAGTACTTC	CASSVTGTGDREQYF
14	TRBJ1-2	TRBV7-9	.	.	TGTGCCAGCAGCTTAGCGGAGGGTTCACCAGGCTACACCTTC	CASSLAEGSPGYTF
12	TRBJ1-4	TRBV9	.	.	TGTGCCAGCAGCCCGCGGAATGAAAAACTGTTTTTT	CASSPRNEKLFF
15	TRBJ2-7	TRBV4-1	.	.	TGCGCCAGCAGCCAGCCGGGTTATAACTCCTACGAGCAGTACTTC	CASSQPGYNSYEQYF
15	TRBJ1-3	TRBV19	.	.	TGTGCCAGTAGTATCCTCGGAGGGGTGGAAAACACCATATATTTT	CASSILGGVENTIYF
12	TRBJ1-2	TRBV7-9	.	.	TGTGCCAGCAGCTACGACAGCTATGGCTACACCTTC	CASSYDSYGYTF
15	TRBJ1-6	TRBV7-9	TRBD1	.	TGTGCCAGCAGCCCCCGGGACAGTAATAATTCACCCCTCCACTTT	CASSPRDSNNSPLHF
13	TRBJ1-4	TRBV4-2	.	.	TGTGCCAGCAGCCAGGGGACGGTCGAAAAACTGTTTTTT	CASSQGTVEKLFF
14	TRBJ2-3	TRBV5-5	.	many	TGTGCCAGCAGCTCCAGGGCTAGCACAGATACGCAGTATTTT	CASSSRASTDTQYF
15	TRBJ1-3	TRBV6-1	.	.	TGTGCCAGCAGTGAACCAGGGCTGGCTGGAAACACCATATATTTT	CASSEPGLAGNTIYF
11	TRBJ2-7	TRBV7-9	.	.	TGTGCCAGCAGCCCAGGGTACGAGCAGTACTTC	CASSPGYEQYF
18	TRBJ2-1	TRBV5-1	TRBD1	once	TGCGCCAGCAGCTTTTTCTCAGTAGCGACAGGGGCCTACAATGAGCAGTTCTTC	CASSFFSVATGAYNEQFF
15	TRBJ2-1	TRBV18	.	.	TGTGCCAGCTCACCAAGCAGGGGAGACAATGGTGAGCAGTTCTTC	CASSPSRGDNGEQFF
15	TRBJ2-2	TRBV7-2	.	.	TGTGCCAGCACCCCAGGCCGGACCAACACCGGGGAGCTGTTTTTT	CASTPGRTNTGELFF
14	TRBJ2-1	TRBV10-3	.	.	TGTGCCATTTCCCGGGGTAGCTCCTACAATGAGCAGTTCTTC	CAISRGSSYNEQFF
12	TRBJ1-2	TRBV19	.	.	TGTGCCAGTACCCAGATGGTGGGTGGCTACACCTTC	CASTQMVGGYTF
17	TRBJ2-7	TRBV5-1	TRBD1	.	TGCGCCAGCAGCCAAAAGCTCGGACAGGGGGATTCCTACGAGCAGTACTTC	CASSQKLGQGDSYEQYF
15	TRBJ1-1	TRBV9	.	few	TGTGCCAGCAGCCCCTGGGGTGGGGGGAAAACTGAAGCTTTCTTT	CASSPWGGGKTEAFF
13	TRBJ1-2	TRBV5-5	TRBD1	.	TGTGCCAGCAGCTCGGGACAGGCAATTGGCTACACCTTC	CASSSGQAIGYTF
13	TRBJ2-1	TRBV4-3	TRBD2	.	TGCGCCAGCAGCCAAGATTTAGCGGGGGTGCAGTTCTTC	CASSQDLAGVQFF
15	TRBJ1-4	TRBV15	.	.	TGTGCCACCAGCAGAGTTTCAGGGGTCCCTGAAAAACTGTTTTTT	CATSRVSGVPEKLFF
15	TRBJ2-3	TRBV15	.	.	TGTGCCACCAGCAGAGCAGGAAGGGATGGGGATACGCAGTATTTT	CATSRAGRDGDTQYF